A selection of T cell receptor beta chains follows, all from one sample in a study of T-cell reconstitution after alpha-beta-depleted transplantation in children. TCRdb called the PCR reads again in MiXCR, with one record for every CDR3 protein. The data hold about 580,000 distinct CDR3 sequences, with about 23% observed a single time. The sample was PBMCs, mostly from graft donor cells, taken 360 days after TCRalphabeta/CD19-depleted stem cell transplant. The receptor set was obtained from a boy younger than two who had a stem cell transplant for acute myeloid leukemia, so the T cells may come from the graft donor. Both conserved end residues are part of each CDR3.

V: TRBV20-1
J: TRBJ2-1
CDR3: CSARGLFYGEQFF

V: TRBV6-1
J: TRBJ2-1
CDR3: CASSREPYNEQFF

V: TRBV20-1
J: TRBJ1-2
CDR3: CSASKGRGTPLF

V: TRBV12-3/TRBV12-4
J: TRBJ2-5
CDR3: CASSLVGGGKETQYF

V: TRBV12-3/TRBV12-4
J: TRBJ1-1
CDR3: CASSLNGMAEAFF

V: TRBV12-3/TRBV12-4
J: TRBJ1-1
CDR3: CASRPGQRPNTEAFF

V: TRBV11-2
J: TRBJ2-7
CDR3: CASSLTLRHYEQYF

V: TRBV20-1
J: TRBJ2-2
CDR3: CSARDGQGGFTGELFF

V: TRBV4-3
J: TRBJ2-7
CDR3: CASSQKAESFYEQYF

V: TRBV3-1
J: TRBJ2-1
CDR3: CATPGEYPYNEQFF

V: TRBV6-1
J: TRBJ1-1
CDR3: CASSRPNRWGTEAFF

V: TRBV5-1
J: TRBJ2-3
CDR3: CASSGEGLYTQYF

V: TRBV28
J: TRBJ2-7
CDR3: CASSGEGAGLSSYEQYF

V: TRBV30
J: TRBJ2-7
CDR3: CAWSGVDREYF

V: TRBV2
J: TRBJ1-5
CDR3: CASSRGQGISQPQHF

V: TRBV11-2
J: TRBJ2-1
CDR3: CASRGLAGGHNEQFF

V: TRBV20-1
J: TRBJ1-1
CDR3: CSASDWGSSNTEAFF